This TCR beta chain stems from a study of blood T cell repertoires in COVID-19 (dated by TCRdb to about 2020). Regarding the complete study: Collaborator samples came from the United States, Italy and Spain and covered acute and convalescent phases of COVID-19. The repertoires were released in a freely available public database meant as a resource for research on the immune response to SARS-CoV-2. The material from the prospective study consisted of cDNA or gDNA derived from T cells, B-cell-depleted T cells, or PBMCs. The samples were drawn from two sources: the first 160 participants of the ongoing ImmuneRACE study, and some 1,300 subjects contributed by 6 global collaborators. A de-identified subject ID, COVID-19 status, age in years and sex were almost always included in the sample metadata. The dataset comprised deeply sampled blood TCRbeta repertoires from subjects exposed to, actively infected with, or recovered from COVID-19. Where available, HLA class I and class II types were taken from metadata supplied by the sample provider and were not determined by assay-based typing. Paper-wide results and their limitations: Clinical and demographic metadata were provided uncurated, with the amount varying by source and participant.

Clipping removes 3 bases from V and 0 bases from J, with 4 as the unmatched junction base count. As encoded in the germline V gene (reference sequence), CDR1 is DFQATT while CDR2 is SNEGSKA. The CDR3 goes from the cysteine to the phenylalanine over 14 residues. Solely the CDR3 DNA is kept, with 42 bases framed from the first base. Of note for this clone: No antigen is known for it. It has no much larger one-base neighbor in the sample; base qualities were not kept.

TCRbeta CDR3 regions were amplified from genomic DNA by means of the immunoSEQ Assay, a bias-controlled multiplex PCR. Turning to the authors' computational methods: The number of nucleated cells in each sample was estimated from the amplification of reference gene primers within the assay. To quantify the absolute abundance of each unique TCRbeta CDR3 rearrangement, sequence reads were collapsed and filtered. Productive Simpson clonality was computed per sample as the square root of Simpson's diversity index over productive rearrangements. Sourced from immuneACCESS, this table was stored by TCRdb with only in-frame sequences that have V and J called. A share of the clones is absent; for the studies checked, an unresolved V gene accounts for under half, and the remainder has no known explanation. D and trimming were read from the DNA, whereas the V and J calls and clone size are those reported in that table. A total of 40,000 to 60,000 clones appear in this sample, around 83% of them only once. The biggest ten clones account for about 4.1% of the sample.

Collaborating institutions collected whole blood in K2EDTA tubes following their own protocols. For TCRbeta analysis, collaborators shipped samples in one of three forms: frozen whole blood, isolated PBMCs, or DNA extracted from either of those sample types. Sequencing was carried out using peripheral blood. The clonotype comes from a man older than 75 with active COVID-19. This sequence uses TRBV20-1 and TRBJ2-7; 8 central nucleotides agree with TRBD2. The bases read TGCAGTGCTAGTCCGGGACTAGGCTCCTACGAGCAGTACTTC. Its translation is CSASPGLGSYEQYF.